The 30 T cell receptor beta chains given below trace back to one sample, sequenced in a study of cytomegalovirus exposure and HLA in healthy donors. The PCR was carried out with 60 Vbeta primers and 13 Jbeta primers. TCRdb's copy holds only in-frame clones and misses some; the assay was immunoSEQ multiplex PCR. The sample consists of under 200,000 clones, about 80% of them appearing once. The sample comprised PBMCs. The origin of the receptors is a woman in her 30s in good health and CMV-seropositive.

This chain joins TRBV4-1 and TRBJ1-1; TRBD1 is a possible D gene (6 bases). The V gene's germline CDR1 is MGHRA and CDR2 YSYEKL. V lost 1 base to trimming and J lost 4 bases, with 7 bases between them. This CDR3 spans 13 amino acids. The CDR3 reads CASSQGTVTEAFF. CDR3 DNA sequence: TGCGCCAGCAGCCAAGGGACAGTCACTGAAGCTTTCTTT.

The V gene is TRBV29-1, the J gene TRBJ1-3, with a possible D match to TRBD1 (5 bases). The V gene's germline CDR1 is SQVTM and CDR2 ANQGSEA. The V end lost 4 bases, the J end lost 0 bases, and 10 bases lay between the germline ends. CDR3 length: 14 residues. CDR3 DNA sequence: TGCAGCGTTGCGAGACAGAACTCTGGAAACACCATATATTTT. Protein: CSVARQNSGNTIYF.

The chain uses TRBV29-1 and TRBJ2-1; the match to TRBD2 covers 12 bases. The CDR3 loop spans 15 amino acids. Germline V gives CDR1 SQVTM, CDR2 ANQGSEA. V dropped 2 bases and J dropped 9; count of bases not matched to a gene: 8. The CDR3 nucleotides are TGCAGCGTTGAAAGAACTAGCGGGAGGTTGGGTGAGCAGTTCTTC. Protein sequence: CSVERTSGRLGEQFF.

The chain's CDR3 is CASSRGRREETQYF. DNA of the CDR3: TGTGCCAGCAGTCGCGGACGCCGGGAGGAGACCCAGTACTTC. This chain uses TRBV6-5 with TRBJ2-5; D is possibly TRBD2 (6 bases). V lost 5 bases and J lost 5, with 15 bases in between. CDR3 length equals 14 residues. Germline V gives CDR1 MNHEY, CDR2 SVGAGI.

This clone was counted a few times. The gene calls are TRBV6-6 and TRBJ1-1; TRBD1 matches 9 bases. CDR3 length: 13 amino acids. Germline CDR1 is MNHNY and CDR2 is SVGAGI (reference sequence). After removal of 6 bases from V and 4 bases from J, the junction contained 3 bases not matched to a gene. The CDR3 DNA reads TGTGCCAGCAGGGGACAGGGTAGCACTGAAGCTTTCTTT. This translates into CASRGQGSTEAFF.

The V and J genes are TRBV4-3 and TRBJ2-7, with D unclear. Germline CDR1 is LGHNA and CDR2 is YSLEER. Trimming shortened V by 1 base and J by 3 bases, and 7 bases separated the two germline ends. This CDR3 has 13 amino acids. The chain's CDR3 is CASSQVRGYEQYF. The CDR3 coding sequence is TGCGCCAGCAGCCAAGTCCGAGGCTACGAGCAGTACTTC.

The genes are TRBV5-1 and TRBJ2-7; no reliable D call. The V and J ends lost 2 bases and 3 bases respectively, with 9 bases between them. The CDR3 totals 13 residues. CDR1 is SGHRS and CDR2 is YFSETQ in the germline V gene. The CDR3 nucleotides are TGCGCCAGCAGCTTCGGAGATGGCTACGAGCAGTACTTC. Residues: CASSFGDGYEQYF.

This sequence joins TRBV4-1 and TRBJ1-3, with D unresolved. Trimming shortened V by 4 bases and J by 0 bases, and 13 bases separated the two germline ends. Germline V gene sequence: CDR1 MGHRA, CDR2 YSYEKL. The CDR3 runs to 16 residues. CDR3 DNA sequence: TGCGCCAGCAGCCGGGAGGATTCTCTCTCTGGAAACACCATATATTTT. Translation gives CASSREDSLSGNTIYF.

The genes are TRBV7-2 and TRBJ2-5, with a tentative D call TRBD2 (5 bases). The ends were cut back, 0 bases at V and 5 bases at J, with 10 bases in the middle. The CDR3 length is 14 residues. The V gene's germline CDR1 is SGHTA and CDR2 FQGNSA. This chain's CDR3 is CASSLARVAETQYF. The CDR3 DNA sequence: TGTGCCAGCAGCTTAGCGCGGGTAGCGGAGACCCAGTACTTC.

This clone showed up just a few times. J is TRBJ2-4 and V is TRBV6-4; 8 bases agree with TRBD1. V was pared by 2 bases and J by 7 bases, with 4 bases of the junction left unmatched. This CDR3 is 14 amino acids long. Germline lookup yields CDR1 MRHNA and CDR2 SNTAGT. The CDR3 loop is CASSDQGASNIQYF. CDR3 nucleotide sequence: TGTGCCAGCAGTGACCAGGGGGCGTCCAACATTCAGTACTTC.

This chain connects TRBV5-5 to TRBJ1-3, with D possibly TRBD1 on 5 matching bases. The germline CDR1 and CDR2 sequences are SGHKS and YYEKEE (reference sequence). This CDR3 spans 19 amino acids. Trimming shortened V by 1 base and J by 2 bases, and 22 bases separated the two germline ends. For the CDR3, the DNA is TGTGCCAGCAGCTTGCGGACCCCTTCGGGGGTAGTGCCTGGAAACACCATATATTTT. This codes for CASSLRTPSGVVPGNTIYF.

The CDR3 sequence is CASSYWGVSAFGEQFF. The CDR3 coding sequence is TGTGCCAGCAGTTACTGGGGGGTCTCCGCCTTTGGAGAGCAGTTCTTC. This chain links TRBV6-5 with TRBJ2-1; D possibly corresponds to TRBD2 (6 bases). V was pared by 1 base and J by 10 bases, with 20 bases between. This CDR3 has 16 residues. Per germline, CDR1 MNHEY and CDR2 SVGAGI.

CDR3 amino acids: CASSSGNGGGTDTQYF. DNA of the CDR3: TGTGCCAGCAGCTCGGGGAACGGCGGGGGCACAGATACGCAGTATTTT. The V and J genes are TRBV5-4 and TRBJ2-3; D might be TRBD2 (6 bases). V lost 3 bases and J lost 1, with 15 bases in between. The CDR3 runs to 16 residues. Per germline, CDR1 SGHNT and CDR2 YYREEE (reference sequence).

This rearrangement joins TRBV7-2 to TRBJ1-2; 9 bases match TRBD1. The length of the CDR3 is 14 residues. V dropped 5 bases and J dropped 7; count of bases not matched to a gene: 8. CDR1 and CDR2 (germline): SGHTA, FQGNSA. CDR3 DNA sequence: TGTGCCAGCAGCGCGGACAGGGGAGTGGGTGGCTACACCTTC. It encodes CASSADRGVGGYTF.

The sample holds a few counts of this clone. CDR3 sequence: CASSVGQNTGYTF. In nucleotides, the CDR3 is TGTGCCAGCAGCGTAGGGCAGAACACTGGCTACACCTTC. The V call is TRBV9, the J call TRBJ1-2; D remains ambiguous. Germline CDR1 and CDR2: SGDLS and YYNGEE. The CDR3 runs 13 residues. Trimming shortened V by 0 bases and J by 7 bases, and 10 bases separated the two germline ends.

The chain combines TRBV5-1 with TRBJ2-7, with TRBD2 matching 11 bases. Germline trimming cut 0 bases from V and 5 bases from J; bases unmatched to any gene: 7. The CDR3 is 16 amino acids. The germline V gene has CDR1 SGHRS and CDR2 YFSETQ. CDR3 protein: CASSLVLGLAVHEQYF. CDR3 bases: TGCGCCAGCAGCTTGGTTTTGGGACTAGCGGTCCACGAGCAGTACTTC.

This chain links TRBV7-9 with TRBJ2-3, with D perhaps matching TRBD2 (5 bases). Trimming stripped 4 bases from V and 6 bases from J, with 14 bases between. Germline CDR1 SEHNR, CDR2 FQNEAQ (reference sequence). This CDR3 is 14 amino acids long. The CDR3 here is CASSYKWTGDTQYF. In DNA, the CDR3 is TGTGCCAGCAGCTATAAATGGACGGGGGATACGCAGTATTTT. Full variable domain (missing parts from reference TRBV7-9 and TRBJ2-3): DTGVSQNPRHKITKRGQNVTFRCDPISEHNRLYWYRQTLGQGPEFLTYFQNEAQLEKSRLLSDRFSAERPKGSFSTLEIQRTEQGDSAMYLCASSYKWTGDTQYFGPGTRLTVL.

This chain links TRBV10-3 with TRBJ2-5, with 9 bases matching TRBD2. The trim removed 2 bases at V and 0 bases at J, leaving 4 bases unmatched. The CDR3 has 16 amino acids. Germline CDR1 and CDR2: ENHRY and SYGVKD. CDR3: CAISELSGGYQETQYF. CDR3 nucleotides: TGTGCCATCAGTGAGCTGAGCGGGGGGTACCAAGAGACCCAGTACTTC.

This clone was detected once. This chain uses TRBV7-6 with TRBJ2-1; D perhaps matches TRBD1 (6 bases). This CDR3 comprises 17 residues. In germline, CDR1 is SGHVS, CDR2 FNYEAQ. The ends were cut back, 5 bases at V and 0 bases at J, with 17 bases in the middle. DNA of the CDR3: TGTGCCAGCAGCACATACCCGAGGGGGAGCTCCTACAATGAGCAGTTCTTC. Encoded protein: CASSTYPRGSSYNEQFF.

In this sample, this clone turned up a few times. The CDR3 coding sequence is TGCGCCAGCAGCTTGGATTCGGTGAACACTGAAGCTTTCTTT. Translating gives CASSLDSVNTEAFF. The V call is TRBV5-1, the J call TRBJ1-1, with no clear D. The germline CDR1 and CDR2 sequences are SGHRS and YFSETQ. This CDR3 spans 14 amino acids. Trimming pared 0 bases from V and 0 bases from J, leaving 6 bases between. Variable domain in full (rest from reference TRBV5-1 and TRBJ1-1): KAGVTQTPRYLIKTRGQQVTLSCSPISGHRSVSWYQQTPGQGLQFLFEYFSETQRNKGNFPGRFSGRQFSNSRSEMNVSTLELGDSALYLCASSLDSVNTEAFFGQGTRLTVV.

This chain connects TRBV5-1 to TRBJ2-3; maybe TRBD2 (6 bases). The CDR3 is 16 amino acids. Germline CDR1 and CDR2: SGHRS and YFSETQ. The V and J ends lost 0 bases and 0 bases respectively, with 11 bases between them. In nucleotides, the CDR3 is TGCGCCAGCAGCTTGGAGGAGGGGCCTAGCACAGATACGCAGTATTTT. Protein sequence: CASSLEEGPSTDTQYF.

This clone was counted a single time. V and J are TRBV6-5 and TRBJ1-1, with TRBD1 matching 7 bases. Germline V gene data show CDR1 as MNHEY and CDR2 as SVGAGI. V was clipped by 6 bases and J by 0 bases; unmatched bases: 7. This CDR3 is 15 amino acids long. The CDR3 nucleotides are TGTGCCAGCAGGGAGGCAGGGGGGATGAACACTGAAGCTTTCTTT. Encoded protein: CASREAGGMNTEAFF.

CDR3 sequence: CASSSGQGTNSPLHF. The DNA of the CDR3 is TGTGCCAGCAGTTCGGGACAGGGGACGAATTCACCCCTCCACTTT. The chain links TRBV27 to TRBJ1-6; 10 nucleotides agree with TRBD1. Germline-derived CDR1 and CDR2 are MNHEY and SMNVEV (reference sequence). The CDR3 spans 15 residues. J was trimmed by 7 bases and V by 4 bases; bases with no gene match: 4.

The genes are TRBV9 and TRBJ2-7; D call uncertain. CDR1 is SGDLS and CDR2 is YYNGEE in the germline V gene. The germline V and J ends were trimmed by 3 bases and 4 bases, with 11 bases remaining between them. The CDR3 runs 13 residues. The CDR3 region is CASSGSDDYEQYF. In nucleotides, the CDR3 is TGTGCCAGCAGCGGTAGTGATGATTACGAGCAGTACTTC.

This chain joins TRBV4-3 and TRBJ1-2; D is ambiguous. CDR1 is LGHNA and CDR2 is YSLEER in the germline V gene. V was shortened by 8 bases and J by 8 bases, with 18 bases between the two germline ends. This CDR3 is 13 amino acids long. In nucleotides, the CDR3 is TGCGCCAGCTCGGGAAATACTAATCAAGGCTACACCTTC. It translates to CASSGNTNQGYTF.

The chain uses TRBV4-2 and TRBJ2-3; 8 bases map to TRBD2. CDR1 LGHNA and CDR2 YNFKEQ come from the germline V gene. The ends lost 1 base at V and 6 bases at J; junction bases unmatched: 6. The CDR3 extends over 15 amino acids. CDR3 in DNA: TGTGCCAGCAGCCAAGTCCGGGGGGGCGGCGATACGCAGTATTTT. It translates to CASSQVRGGGDTQYF.

This clone was recorded once. The chain links TRBV6-1 to TRBJ1-5; no firm D call. The CDR3 runs 11 residues. Germline assignment: CDR1 MNHNS and CDR2 SASEGT. V was cut by 2 bases and J by 12 bases, with 8 bases left in between. The CDR3 loop is CASSERSIQHF. CDR3 sequence (DNA): TGTGCCAGCAGTGAAAGGAGCATCCAGCATTTT.

The V call is TRBV21-1, the J call TRBJ2-3; the D segment call TRBD2 is taken from the table without a DNA check. TRBV21-1 is a pseudogene segment. The CDR3 runs 14 residues. This CDR3 reads CASSLTAAGGAQYF. The CDR3 DNA sequence: TGTGCCAGCAGCCTTACCGCCGCGGGAGGGGCTCAGTATTTT.

The chain joins TRBV4-2 to TRBJ2-7; the D gene is possibly TRBD2 (5 bases). Germline assignment: CDR1 LGHNA and CDR2 YNFKEQ. The CDR3 consists of 14 residues. Trimming stripped 1 base from V and 7 bases from J, with 14 bases between. The CDR3 DNA reads as TGTGCCAGCAGCCAAGGGGAAGGCCCGGGGGAGCAGTACTTC. Translating it yields CASSQGEGPGEQYF.

The chain uses TRBV12-5 and TRBJ2-3; TRBD1 matches at 7 bases. Germline values: CDR1 LGHNT, CDR2 FRNRAP. This CDR3 contains 14 residues. V shed 2 bases and J 5 bases; nucleotides not matched to a gene: 4. In nucleotides, the CDR3 is TGTGCTAGTGGTTTGCGCCCAGGGGGAGATACGCAGTATTTT. Translation gives CASGLRPGGDTQYF.